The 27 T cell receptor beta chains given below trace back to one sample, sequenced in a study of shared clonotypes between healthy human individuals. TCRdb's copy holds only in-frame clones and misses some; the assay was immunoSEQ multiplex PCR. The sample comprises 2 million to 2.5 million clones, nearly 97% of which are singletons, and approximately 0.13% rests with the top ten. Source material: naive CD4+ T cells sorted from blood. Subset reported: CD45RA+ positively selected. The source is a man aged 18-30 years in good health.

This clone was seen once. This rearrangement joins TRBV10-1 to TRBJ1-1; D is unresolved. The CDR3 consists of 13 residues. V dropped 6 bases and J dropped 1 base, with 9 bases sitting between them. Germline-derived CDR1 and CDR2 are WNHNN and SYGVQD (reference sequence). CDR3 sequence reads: CASRRNPNTEAFF. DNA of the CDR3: TGCGCCAGCAGGAGAAACCCGAACACTGAAGCTTTCTTT.

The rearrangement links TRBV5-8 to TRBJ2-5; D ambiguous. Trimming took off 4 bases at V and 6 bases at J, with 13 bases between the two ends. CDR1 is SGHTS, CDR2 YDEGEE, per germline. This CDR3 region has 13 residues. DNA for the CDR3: TGTGCCAGCAGCCCGCCCTCTTTCCAGACCCAGTACTTC. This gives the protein CASSPPSFQTQYF.

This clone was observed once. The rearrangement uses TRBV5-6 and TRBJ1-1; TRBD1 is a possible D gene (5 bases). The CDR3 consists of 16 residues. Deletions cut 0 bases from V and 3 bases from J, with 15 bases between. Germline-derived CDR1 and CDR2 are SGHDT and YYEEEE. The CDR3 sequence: CASSLAAGILDTEAFF. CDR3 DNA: TGTGCCAGCAGCTTGGCTGCAGGGATCTTAGACACTGAAGCTTTCTTT.

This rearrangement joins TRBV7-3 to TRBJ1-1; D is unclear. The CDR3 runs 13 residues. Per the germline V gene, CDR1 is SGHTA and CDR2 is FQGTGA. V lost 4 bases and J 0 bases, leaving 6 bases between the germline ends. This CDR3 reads CASSSNMNTEAFF. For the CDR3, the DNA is TGTGCCAGCAGCTCGAATATGAACACTGAAGCTTTCTTT.

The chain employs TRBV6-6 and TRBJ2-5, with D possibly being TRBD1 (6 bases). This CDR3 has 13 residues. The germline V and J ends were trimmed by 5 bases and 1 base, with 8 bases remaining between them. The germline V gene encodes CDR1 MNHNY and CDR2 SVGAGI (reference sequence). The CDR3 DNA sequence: TGTGCCAGCAGTAGGGACATCCAAGAGACCCAGTACTTC. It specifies CASSRDIQETQYF.

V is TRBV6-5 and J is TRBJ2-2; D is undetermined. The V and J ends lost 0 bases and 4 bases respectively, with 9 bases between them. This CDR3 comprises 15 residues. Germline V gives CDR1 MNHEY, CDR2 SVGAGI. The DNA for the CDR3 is TGTGCCAGCAGTTACTCTGGGCTGGGCACCGGGGAGCTGTTTTTT. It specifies CASSYSGLGTGELFF.

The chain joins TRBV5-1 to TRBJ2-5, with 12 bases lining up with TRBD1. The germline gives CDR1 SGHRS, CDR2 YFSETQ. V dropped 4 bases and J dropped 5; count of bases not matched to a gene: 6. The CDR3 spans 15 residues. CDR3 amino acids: CASSEGTGGAETQYF. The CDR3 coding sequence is TGCGCCAGCAGCGAGGGGACAGGGGGCGCGGAGACCCAGTACTTC.

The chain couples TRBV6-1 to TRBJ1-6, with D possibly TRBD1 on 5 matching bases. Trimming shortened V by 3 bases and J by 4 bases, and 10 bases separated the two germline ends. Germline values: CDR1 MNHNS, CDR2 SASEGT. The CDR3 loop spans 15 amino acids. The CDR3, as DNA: TGTGCCAGCAGTGAGCCGGCAGGGTATAATTCACCCCTCCACTTT. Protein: CASSEPAGYNSPLHF.

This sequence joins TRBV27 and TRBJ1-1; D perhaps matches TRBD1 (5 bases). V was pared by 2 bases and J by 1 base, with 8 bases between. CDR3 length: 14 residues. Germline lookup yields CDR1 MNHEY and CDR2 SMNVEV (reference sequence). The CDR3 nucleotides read TGTGCCAGCAGTTTAGAGGGGTCGAACACTGAAGCTTTCTTT. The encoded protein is CASSLEGSNTEAFF.

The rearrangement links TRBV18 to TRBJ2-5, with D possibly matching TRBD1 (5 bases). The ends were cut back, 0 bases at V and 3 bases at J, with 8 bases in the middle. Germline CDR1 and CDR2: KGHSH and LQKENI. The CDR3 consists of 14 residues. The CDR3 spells CASSPPGREETQYF. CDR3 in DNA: TGTGCCAGCTCACCACCCGGCAGGGAAGAGACCCAGTACTTC.

The CDR3 bases are TGTGCCAGCTCACCGGACAGGGGGCACTACGAGCAGTACTTC. Amino acids: CASSPDRGHYEQYF. The chain couples TRBV18 to TRBJ2-7, with 11 bases identical to TRBD1. Germline loops: CDR1 KGHSH, CDR2 LQKENI. Trimming removed 3 bases from V and 3 bases from J; junction bases left unmatched: 1. CDR3 length: 14 amino acids.

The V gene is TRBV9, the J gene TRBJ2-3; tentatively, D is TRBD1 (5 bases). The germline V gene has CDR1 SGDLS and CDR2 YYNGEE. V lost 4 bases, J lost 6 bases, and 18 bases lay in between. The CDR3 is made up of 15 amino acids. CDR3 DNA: TGTGCCAGCAGCCCCCAGGACATGGGTTGGGATACGCAGTATTTT. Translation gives CASSPQDMGWDTQYF.

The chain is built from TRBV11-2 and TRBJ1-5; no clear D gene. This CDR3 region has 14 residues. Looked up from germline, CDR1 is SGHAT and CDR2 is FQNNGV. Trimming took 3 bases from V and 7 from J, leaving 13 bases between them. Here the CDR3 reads CASSLVEAEQPQHF. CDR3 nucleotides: TGTGCCAGCAGCTTGGTTGAGGCGGAACAGCCCCAGCATTTT.

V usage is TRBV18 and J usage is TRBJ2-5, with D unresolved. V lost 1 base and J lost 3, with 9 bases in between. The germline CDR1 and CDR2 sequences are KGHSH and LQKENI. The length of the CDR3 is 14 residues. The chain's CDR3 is CASSPLAAEETQYF. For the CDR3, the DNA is TGTGCCAGCTCACCACTGGCAGCAGAAGAGACCCAGTACTTC.

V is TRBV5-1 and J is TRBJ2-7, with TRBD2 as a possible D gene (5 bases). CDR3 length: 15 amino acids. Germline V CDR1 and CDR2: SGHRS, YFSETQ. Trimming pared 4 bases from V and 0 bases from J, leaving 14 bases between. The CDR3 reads CASSIGLPSSYEQYF. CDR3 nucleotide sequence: TGCGCCAGCAGCATTGGACTCCCGAGCTCCTACGAGCAGTACTTC.

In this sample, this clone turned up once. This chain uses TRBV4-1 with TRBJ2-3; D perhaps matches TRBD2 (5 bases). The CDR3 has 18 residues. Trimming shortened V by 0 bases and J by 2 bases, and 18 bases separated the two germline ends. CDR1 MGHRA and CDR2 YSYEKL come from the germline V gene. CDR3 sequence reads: CASSQDMFGVGFTDTQYF. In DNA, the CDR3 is TGCGCCAGCAGCCAAGATATGTTCGGGGTAGGGTTCACAGATACGCAGTATTTT.

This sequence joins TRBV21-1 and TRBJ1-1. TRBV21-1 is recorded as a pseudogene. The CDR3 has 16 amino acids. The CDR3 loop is CAIEVGGQFMNTEAFF. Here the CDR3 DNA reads TGTGCCATCGAGGTGGGGGGACAATTTATGAACACTGAAGCTTTCTTT.

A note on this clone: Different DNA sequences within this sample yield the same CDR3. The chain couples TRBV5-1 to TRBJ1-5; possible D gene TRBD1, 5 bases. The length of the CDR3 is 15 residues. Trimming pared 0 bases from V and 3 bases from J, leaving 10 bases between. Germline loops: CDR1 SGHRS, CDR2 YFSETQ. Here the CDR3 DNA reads TGCGCCAGCAGCTTGGCTGGGGGATTCAATCAGCCCCAGCATTTT. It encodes CASSLAGGFNQPQHF.

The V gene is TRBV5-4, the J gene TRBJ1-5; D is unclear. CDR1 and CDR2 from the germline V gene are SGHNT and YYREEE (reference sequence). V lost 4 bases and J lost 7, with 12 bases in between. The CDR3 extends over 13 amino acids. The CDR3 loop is CASSPGLGQPQHF. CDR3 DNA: TGTGCCAGCAGCCCGGGCCTTGGACAGCCCCAGCATTTT.

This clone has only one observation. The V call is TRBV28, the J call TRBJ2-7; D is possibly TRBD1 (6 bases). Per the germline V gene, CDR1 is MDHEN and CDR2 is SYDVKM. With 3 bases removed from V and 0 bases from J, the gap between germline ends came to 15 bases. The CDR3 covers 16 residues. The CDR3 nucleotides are TGTGCCAGCAGTTTGAGCACAGGGTTTTCCTCCTACGAGCAGTACTTC. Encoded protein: CASSLSTGFSSYEQYF.

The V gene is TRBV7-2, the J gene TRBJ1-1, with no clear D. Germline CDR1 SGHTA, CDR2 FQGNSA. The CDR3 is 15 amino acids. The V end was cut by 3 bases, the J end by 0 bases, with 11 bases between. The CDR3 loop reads CASSFLETLNTEAFF. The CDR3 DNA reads TGTGCCAGCAGCTTCTTGGAGACATTGAACACTGAAGCTTTCTTT.

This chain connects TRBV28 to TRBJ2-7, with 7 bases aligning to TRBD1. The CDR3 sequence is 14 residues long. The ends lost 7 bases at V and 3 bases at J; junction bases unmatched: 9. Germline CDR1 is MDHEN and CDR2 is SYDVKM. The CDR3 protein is CASTDRTGVYEQYF. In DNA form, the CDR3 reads TGTGCCAGCACCGATCGAACAGGGGTCTACGAGCAGTACTTC.

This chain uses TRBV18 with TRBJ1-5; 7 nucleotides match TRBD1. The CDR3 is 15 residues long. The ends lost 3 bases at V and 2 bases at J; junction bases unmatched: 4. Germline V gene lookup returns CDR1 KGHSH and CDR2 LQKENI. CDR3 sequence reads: CASSPQGVRNQPQHF. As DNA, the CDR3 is TGTGCCAGCTCACCGCAGGGGGTTCGCAATCAGCCCCAGCATTTT. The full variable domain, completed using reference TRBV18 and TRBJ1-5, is NAGVMQNPRHLVRRRGQEARLRCSPMKGHSHVYWYRQLPEEGLKFMVYLQKENIIDESGMPKERFSAEFPKEGPSILRIQQVVRGDSAAYFCASSPQGVRNQPQHFGDGTRLSIL.

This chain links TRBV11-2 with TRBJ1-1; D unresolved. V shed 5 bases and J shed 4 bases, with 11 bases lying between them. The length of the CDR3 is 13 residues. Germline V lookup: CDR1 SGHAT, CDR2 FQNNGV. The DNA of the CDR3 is TGTGCCAGCAGCGAAAGACCCTCCACTGAAGCTTTCTTT. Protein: CASSERPSTEAFF.

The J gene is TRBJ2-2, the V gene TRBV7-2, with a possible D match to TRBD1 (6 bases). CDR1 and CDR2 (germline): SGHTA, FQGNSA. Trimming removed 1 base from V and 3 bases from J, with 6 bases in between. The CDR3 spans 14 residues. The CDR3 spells CASSLDRDTGELFF. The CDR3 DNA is TGTGCCAGCAGCTTAGACAGGGACACCGGGGAGCTGTTTTTT.

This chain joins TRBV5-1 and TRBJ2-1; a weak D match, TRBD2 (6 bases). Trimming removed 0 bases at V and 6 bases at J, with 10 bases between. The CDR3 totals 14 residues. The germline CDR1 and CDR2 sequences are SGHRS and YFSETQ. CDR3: CASSLGRGINEQFF. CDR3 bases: TGCGCCAGCAGCTTGGGTCGGGGGATCAATGAGCAGTTCTTC.

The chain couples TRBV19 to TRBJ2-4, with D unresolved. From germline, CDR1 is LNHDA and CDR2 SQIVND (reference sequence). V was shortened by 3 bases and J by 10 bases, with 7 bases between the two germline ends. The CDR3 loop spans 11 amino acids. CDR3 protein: CASSILGIQYF. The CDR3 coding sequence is TGTGCCAGTAGTATCCTGGGGATTCAGTACTTC.